Reported below is one TCR beta chain. Its antigen is currently unknown. V was pared by 0 bases and J by 2 bases, with 8 bases between. This CDR3 has 14 amino acids. Germline V gives CDR1 SGHNT, CDR2 YYREEE (reference sequence). The data were taken from a study of T-cell memory formation after mild COVID-19. Amplification by 5'RACE using constant-segment primers produced TCR alpha and TCR beta cDNA libraries that carried sample barcodes and UMIs. TCRdb used MiXCR to reprocess the 5' RACE reads, holding one entry per CDR3 protein. The table records about 350,000 distinct CDR3 sequences, roughly an eighth of them present only once. Study findings and constraints: Pre-infection memory showed some responding clones, and this suggested that cross-reactive memory joined. There was a balanced CD4/CD8 profile in clones contracting day 15 to 85, and later expanders leaned CD4+. Researchers report contracting CD4+ clones mostly in CM and EM, with CD8+ clones in EMRA.

Source material: PBMCs or a T cell subset sorted from them (not recorded which). This TCR was recovered from a man aged 18-30 years who had mild COVID-19 (a few samples of this study predate the infection). Cell type and time point are not known. The chain is built from TRBV5-4 and TRBJ2-5; unclear D gene. The chain's CDR3 is CASSLEQRQETQYF. CDR3 coding DNA: TGTGCCAGCAGCTTGGAACAGCGACAAGAGACCCAGTACTTC.